This T cell receptor (beta chain) was profiled in a study of blood T cells in healthy people across ages. This CDR3 has 15 residues. The V and J ends lost 0 bases and 8 bases respectively, with 15 bases between them. CDR1 SGHRS and CDR2 YFSETQ come from the germline V gene. Overall study findings and caveats: Older age went with lower TCR beta diversity per million T cells, in a roughly linear way. With naive T cell percentage, TCR beta diversity showed a strong correlation.

Using a J-beta primer mix together with a sample-barcoded 5' primer, a second PCR was run for about 6 to 12 cycles. The authors tagged each cDNA molecule using a template-switch adaptor with 12 random nucleotides. MiXCR, applied by TCRdb to the 5' RACE reads, yields one record per CDR3 protein. Among 1.5 million to 2 million distinct CDR3 sequences listed, 40% to 55% were seen once. In its sample, this clonotype was seen a few times. Its antigen is undetermined. The specimen sequenced was blood. The receptor's source is a woman aged 40 to 49 in good health. The chain recombines TRBV5-1 with TRBJ2-1; possibly TRBD2 for D (7 bases). CDR3 nucleotide sequence: TGCGCCAGCAGCTTGGCCCCGGGGGGCGGGGATGAGCAGTTCTTC. Translated: CASSLAPGGGDEQFF.